This is a list of T cell receptor beta chains from one sample in a study of blood T cell repertoires in COVID-19. Here immunoSEQ multiplex PCR was the method, and the copy in TCRdb shows in-frame clones only, minus some. The profile shows roughly 400,000 clones, roughly 87% of them singletons. The sequencing input was PBMCs or T cells enriched from blood (not recorded which). The source of these receptors is a woman between 40 and 50 years old with acute COVID-19. The CDR3 runs from the conserved cysteine through the conserved F or W. The D gene is left open where the match is weak. Some rows mark clone size as missing; the rest say once, few, many or name a class of expanded clone.

NA	NA	TRBV5-5	TRBJ1-2	TGTGCCAGCAGCACCCAGACAGTTCGGCATGGCTACACCTTC	CASSTQTVRHGYTF
TRBD2	NA	TRBV7-9	TRBJ2-1	TGTGCCAGCAGCTTATCGCGGGGGGCCTACAATGAGCAGTTCTTC	CASSLSRGAYNEQFF
NA	few	TRBV7-9	TRBJ1-1	TGTGCCAGCAGCTTGACACAGAACACTGAAGCTTTCTTT	CASSLTQNTEAFF
NA	NA	TRBV29-1	TRBJ2-6	TGCAGCGTTCAGTCCGGGGCCAACGTCCTGACTTTC	CSVQSGANVLTF
TRBD1	NA	TRBV2	TRBJ2-7	TGTGCCAGCACTCACTTGGGGAAGACAGGGGGGGCCTACGAGCAGTACTTC	CASTHLGKTGGAYEQYF
NA	NA	TRBV29-1	TRBJ1-2	TGCAGCGTTGAAAGGAGACAGACAGCTAACTATGGCTACACCTTC	CSVERRQTANYGYTF
NA	NA	TRBV4-1	TRBJ1-6	TGCGCCAGCAGCCAAGGCATAGTTGTACAGGTTGGTTCACCCCTCCACTTT	CASSQGIVVQVGSPLHF
NA	NA	TRBV15	TRBJ1-2	TGTGCCACCAGCAGAGATATCGGTAACTATGGCTACACCTTC	CATSRDIGNYGYTF
NA	NA	TRBV4-1	TRBJ1-1	TGCGCCAGCAGCCACTCGAACATGAAGAACACTGAAGCTTTCTTT	CASSHSNMKNTEAFF
TRBD1	NA	TRBV25-1	TRBJ1-4	TGTGCCAGCAGAAATTCTATTGGACAGGGAACAACTAATGAAAAACTGTTTTTT	CASRNSIGQGTTNEKLFF
TRBD1	NA	TRBV3-1/TRBV3-2	TRBJ1-3	TGTGCCAGCAGTCGGACAGGGACCCTCTCTGGAAACACCATATATTTT	CASSRTGTLSGNTIYF
TRBD2	NA	TRBV29-1	TRBJ2-7	TGCAGCGCACAGGGACTAGACTACGAGCAGTACTTC	CSAQGLDYEQYF